Sequencing of this T cell receptor (beta chain) was carried out in a study of human T cells and chemical hapten exposure. The study, taken as a whole, reports: There was alopecia in the donors, so their immune response may differ from that of healthy people.

One entry per CDR3 protein, called by TCRdb with MiXCR from the RACE reads. The sample consists of 85,000 to 130,000 distinct CDR3 sequences, roughly 12% of them appearing once. This clonotype was seen a handful of times. Its antigen is currently unknown. Time point: pre-sensitization, week 0. Treatment in this sample: therapeutic diphenylcyclopropenone sensitization with weekly scalp DPC. Unfractionated whole blood served as the source for total RNA extraction. Trimming cost V 1 base and J 2 bases, with 4 bases left between them. The CDR3 is made up of 13 amino acids. CDR1 is SEHNR, CDR2 FQNEAQ, per germline (reference sequence).

V and J are TRBV7-9 and TRBJ2-3; D is ambiguous. This clonotype was sampled from a woman aged 45 to 65 with alopecia areata. Some clones in this sample may be carry-over from other donors' samples. The sample in question was whole blood, obtained in connection with sensitization to the hapten diphenylcyclopropenone (DPC). The CDR3: CASSLEHTDTQYF. The CDR3 DNA sequence: TGTGCCAGCAGCTTAGAACACACAGATACGCAGTATTTT.